This TCR beta chain was identified during a study of T cell repertoires in cytomegalovirus infection (dated 2019 in TCRdb). General notes on the study: The peptide stimulations were aimed at well-studied HLA-B-restricted epitopes as well as recently identified HLA-C-restricted CMV epitopes, whose presentation resists viral immunomodulation. Donor HLA type was relevant to the analysis, because carriage of CMV infection together with the matching HLA type was indicated by public TCR beta signatures.

CDR1 MNHNS and CDR2 SASEGT are derived from the germline V gene. Relative to germline, V is missing 5 bases and J is missing 3 bases, with 6 bases of the junction outside any gene match. Its CDR3 holds 14 amino acids, cysteine through phenylalanine. The retained sequence is limited to the CDR3, 42 bases, with the frame set at the first base. The sample's treatment or condition, from its label and the paper: in vitro stimulation with specific CMV peptide epitopes to enrich CMV-specific T cells. Instrument on record: Illumina HiSeq 1500. TCRdb trimmed the raw reads at Q25, called clones with MiXCR and kept productive beta chains. Each entry merges the rows of one CDR3 protein and shows their most common DNA and genes. The sample includes about 310,000 distinct CDR3 sequences, with roughly 25% observed a single time. The top ten clonotypes cover roughly 14% of the sample. This clonotype appeared many times. What antigen it recognizes has not been identified. Per-base quality was not reported, and no clone a single base away is much larger than it.

General findings and caveats noted by the study authors: Carriers of CMV infection plus the relevant HLA type were discriminated by the cumulative frequency of public TCR beta family members in the study cohort and in an independent 352-donor cohort. The ex vivo response was dominated by HLA-C-restricted CMV-specific TCR beta clonotypes, which also provided the single most frequent clonotype in two of eight donors.

The rearranged segments are TRBV6-1 and TRBJ1-2, with 7 middle bases fitting TRBD1. The material was cultured PBMCs, obtained from culture after CMV antigen stimulation. The sequence was obtained from a human donor in good health (CMV status not recorded). Some clones in this sample may be carry-over from other donors' samples. The DNA reads as follows: TGTGCCAGCAGTTCAGGGGGGAGGTACTATGGCTACACCTTC. The encoded protein is CASSSGGRYYGYTF.